One and the same sample provided the 9 T cell receptor beta chains below, sequenced in a study of shared clonotypes between healthy human individuals. Using immunoSEQ multiplex PCR, the repertoire was profiled, and TCRdb retains in-frame clones only, with some absent. The sample records about 1 million clones, approximately 70% being singletons. The sample comprised memory CD4+ T cells sorted from blood. Subset indicated: CD45RA-negative fraction. The source is a man aged 18 to 35 in good health.

V usage is TRBV5-1 and J usage is TRBJ2-1; D is unresolved. In germline, CDR1 is SGHRS, CDR2 YFSETQ. The CDR3 is 14 amino acids. Trimming shortened V by 4 bases and J by 7 bases, and 15 bases separated the two germline ends. CDR3 sequence reads: CASSPSGWGNEQFF. In DNA form, the CDR3 reads TGCGCCAGCAGCCCGTCCGGGTGGGGAAATGAGCAGTTCTTC.

The chain has TRBV5-1 and TRBJ2-7; TRBD1 might be the D (6 bases). The V end lost 4 bases, the J end lost 2 bases, and 13 bases lay between the germline ends. The CDR3 covers 14 residues. The germline CDR1 and CDR2 sequences are SGHRS and YFSETQ. DNA for the CDR3: TGCGCCAGCAGCCGTGACAGGATTGCCTACGAGCAGTACTTC. Translation gives CASSRDRIAYEQYF.

The rearrangement joins TRBV6-5 to TRBJ2-6; D is perhaps TRBD1 (5 bases). The germline V gene encodes CDR1 MNHEY and CDR2 SVGAGI. The CDR3 loop spans 15 amino acids. V was shortened by 4 bases and J by 2 bases, with 9 bases between the two germline ends. CDR3 loop: CASSSLTAGANVLTF. The CDR3 DNA reads TGTGCCAGCAGTTCCCTGACAGCTGGGGCCAACGTCCTGACTTTC.

This clone was found a few times. This chain connects TRBV11-3 to TRBJ2-7; possibly TRBD2 for D (6 bases). Germline V gene lookup returns CDR1 SGHNT and CDR2 YENEEA. Deletions cut 5 bases from V and 5 bases from J, with 16 bases between. The CDR3 is 14 residues long. In nucleotides, the CDR3 is TGTGCCAGCAGCGCCGGTGGGGGGATCCACGAGCAGTACTTC. Its translation: CASSAGGGIHEQYF.

This clone was seen a handful of times. This rearrangement joins TRBV11-2 to TRBJ2-1, with D perhaps TRBD2 (6 bases). Germline V gene sequence: CDR1 SGHAT, CDR2 FQNNGV. Trimming shortened V by 5 bases and J by 12 bases, and 11 bases separated the two germline ends. The CDR3 extends over 11 amino acids. The CDR3 is CASSPGVVQFF. As DNA, the CDR3 is TGTGCCAGCAGCCCGGGGGTGGTGCAGTTCTTC.

The rearrangement links TRBV10-3 to TRBJ1-1; D uncertain. Germline assignment: CDR1 ENHRY and CDR2 SYGVKD. This CDR3 has 14 amino acids. Trimming left V 3 bases short and J 4 bases short, with 12 bases between. This chain's CDR3 is CAISDRGRSTEAFF. The CDR3 nucleotides are TGTGCCATCAGTGACCGGGGAAGATCCACTGAAGCTTTCTTT.

The chain couples TRBV6-5 to TRBJ2-2; D is unclear. The CDR3 is made up of 14 amino acids. Germline V CDR1 and CDR2: MNHEY, SVGAGI. Trimming removed 4 bases from V and 5 bases from J, with 11 bases in between. The CDR3 loop reads CASSSPGWTGELFF. The CDR3 DNA reads TGTGCCAGCAGTTCCCCTGGTTGGACCGGGGAGCTGTTTTTT.

This clone was counted a few times. The V and J genes are TRBV27 and TRBJ2-5; the match to TRBD2 covers 11 bases. The V gene end was trimmed by 5 bases and the J gene end by 2 bases; junction bases not matched to a gene: 7. Germline V gene data show CDR1 as MNHEY and CDR2 as SMNVEV (reference sequence). CDR3 length: 16 residues. The CDR3 here is CASSITGTSGQETQYF. The CDR3 DNA reads TGTGCCAGCAGTATCACCGGGACTAGCGGACAAGAGACCCAGTACTTC.

The chain uses TRBV11-2 and TRBJ1-2, with unresolved D. Germline values: CDR1 SGHAT, CDR2 FQNNGV. The CDR3 runs 13 residues. V was trimmed by 5 bases and J by 2 bases, leaving 9 bases between them. This CDR3 is CASSPGGNYGYTF. DNA for the CDR3: TGTGCCAGCAGCCCGGGAGGGAACTATGGCTACACCTTC.